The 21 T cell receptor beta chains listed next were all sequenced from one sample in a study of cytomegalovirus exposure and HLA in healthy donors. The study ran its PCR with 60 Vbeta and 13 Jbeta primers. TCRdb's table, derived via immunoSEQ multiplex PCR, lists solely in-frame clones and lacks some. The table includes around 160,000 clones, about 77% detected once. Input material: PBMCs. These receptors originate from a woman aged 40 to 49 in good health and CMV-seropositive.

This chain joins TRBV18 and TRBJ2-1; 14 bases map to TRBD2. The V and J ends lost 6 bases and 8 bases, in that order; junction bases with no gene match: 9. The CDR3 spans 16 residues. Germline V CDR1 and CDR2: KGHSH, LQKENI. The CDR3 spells CASSTGTSGRWYEQFF. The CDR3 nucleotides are TGTGCCAGCTCGACCGGGACTAGCGGGAGATGGTATGAGCAGTTCTTC.

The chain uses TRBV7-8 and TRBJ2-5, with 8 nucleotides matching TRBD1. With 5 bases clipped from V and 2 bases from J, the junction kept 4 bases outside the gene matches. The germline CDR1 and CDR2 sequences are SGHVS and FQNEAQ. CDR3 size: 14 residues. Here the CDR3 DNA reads TGTGCCAGCAGCCGTAACAGGGGGCAAGAGACCCAGTACTTC. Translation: CASSRNRGQETQYF.

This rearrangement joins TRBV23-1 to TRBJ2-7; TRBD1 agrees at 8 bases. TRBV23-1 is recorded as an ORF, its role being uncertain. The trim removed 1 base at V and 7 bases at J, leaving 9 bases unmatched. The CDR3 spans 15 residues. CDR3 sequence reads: CASSQCQGAPKEQYF. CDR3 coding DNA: TGCGCCAGCAGTCAATGCCAGGGGGCGCCGAAGGAGCAGTACTTC.

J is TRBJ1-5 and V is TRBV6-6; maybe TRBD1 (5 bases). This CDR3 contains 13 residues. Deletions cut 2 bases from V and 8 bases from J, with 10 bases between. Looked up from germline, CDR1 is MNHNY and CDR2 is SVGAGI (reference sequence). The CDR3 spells CASSYSAREPQHF. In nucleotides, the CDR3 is TGTGCCAGCAGTTACAGTGCCAGGGAGCCCCAGCATTTT.

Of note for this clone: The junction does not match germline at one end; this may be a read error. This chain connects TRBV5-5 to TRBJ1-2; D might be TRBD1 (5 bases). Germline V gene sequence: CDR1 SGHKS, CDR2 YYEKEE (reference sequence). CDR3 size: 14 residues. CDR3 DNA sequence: TGTGCCAGCAGCTTATGGGGGGGGAACTCTGGCTACACCTTC. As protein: CASSLWGGNSGYTF.

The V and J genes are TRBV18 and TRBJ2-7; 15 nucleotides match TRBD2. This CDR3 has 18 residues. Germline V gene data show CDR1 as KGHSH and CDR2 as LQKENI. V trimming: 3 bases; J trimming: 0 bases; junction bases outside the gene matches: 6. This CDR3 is CASSPFGLAGGSSYEQYF. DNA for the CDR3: TGTGCCAGCTCACCGTTCGGACTAGCGGGAGGGAGCTCCTACGAGCAGTACTTC. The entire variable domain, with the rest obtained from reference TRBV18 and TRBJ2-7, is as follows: NAGVMQNPRHLVRRRGQEARLRCSPMKGHSHVYWYRQLPEEGLKFMVYLQKENIIDESGMPKERFSAEFPKEGPSILRIQQVVRGDSAAYFCASSPFGLAGGSSYEQYFGPGTRLTVT.

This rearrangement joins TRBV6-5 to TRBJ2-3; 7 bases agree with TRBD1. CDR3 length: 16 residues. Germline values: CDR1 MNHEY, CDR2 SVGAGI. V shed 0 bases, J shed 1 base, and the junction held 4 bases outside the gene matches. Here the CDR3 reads CASSYSSGTGTDTQYF. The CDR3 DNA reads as TGTGCCAGCAGTTACTCGAGTGGGACAGGCACAGATACGCAGTATTTT.

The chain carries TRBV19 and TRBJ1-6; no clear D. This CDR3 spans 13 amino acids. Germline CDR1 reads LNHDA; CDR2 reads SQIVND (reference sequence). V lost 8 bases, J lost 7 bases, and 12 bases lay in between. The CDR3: CASREVRNSPLHF. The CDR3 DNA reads TGTGCCAGTCGTGAAGTTCGGAATTCACCCCTCCACTTT.

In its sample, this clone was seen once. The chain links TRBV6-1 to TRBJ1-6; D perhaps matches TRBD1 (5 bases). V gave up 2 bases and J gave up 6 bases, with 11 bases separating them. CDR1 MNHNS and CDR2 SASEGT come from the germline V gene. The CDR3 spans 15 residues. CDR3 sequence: CASSEFGGVNSPLHF. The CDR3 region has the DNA TGTGCCAGCAGTGAATTCGGAGGGGTTAATTCACCCCTCCACTTT.

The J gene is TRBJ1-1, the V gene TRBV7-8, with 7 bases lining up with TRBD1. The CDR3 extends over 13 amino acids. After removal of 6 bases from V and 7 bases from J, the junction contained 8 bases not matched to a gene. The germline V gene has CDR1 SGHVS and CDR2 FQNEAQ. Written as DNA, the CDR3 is TGTGCCAGCAGGTCCCAGGGGGTCGGTGAAGCTTTCTTT. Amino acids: CASRSQGVGEAFF.

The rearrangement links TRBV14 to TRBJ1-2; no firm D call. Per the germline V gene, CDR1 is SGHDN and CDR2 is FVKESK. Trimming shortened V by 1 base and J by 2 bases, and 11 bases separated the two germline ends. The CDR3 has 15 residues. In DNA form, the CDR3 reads TGTGCCAGCAGCCAAGTTCACGAGATAAACTATGGCTACACCTTC. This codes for CASSQVHEINYGYTF.

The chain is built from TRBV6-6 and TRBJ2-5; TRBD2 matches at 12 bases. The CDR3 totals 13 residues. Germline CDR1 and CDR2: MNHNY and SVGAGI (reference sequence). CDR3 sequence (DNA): TGTGTCACGAGGCTAGCGGGGGGGGAGACCCAGTACTTC. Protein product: CVTRLAGGETQYF.

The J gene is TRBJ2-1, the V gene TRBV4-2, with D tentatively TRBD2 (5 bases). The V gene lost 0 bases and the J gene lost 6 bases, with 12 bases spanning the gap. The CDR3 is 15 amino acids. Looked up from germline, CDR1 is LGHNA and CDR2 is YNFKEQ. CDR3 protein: CASSQEADASNEQFF. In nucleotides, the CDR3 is TGTGCCAGCAGCCAAGAAGCGGACGCCTCCAATGAGCAGTTCTTC.

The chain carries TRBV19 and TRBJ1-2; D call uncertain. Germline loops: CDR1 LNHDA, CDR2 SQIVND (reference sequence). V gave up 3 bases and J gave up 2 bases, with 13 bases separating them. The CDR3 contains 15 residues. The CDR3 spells CASSMSGSWNYGYTF. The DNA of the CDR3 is TGTGCCAGTAGTATGTCGGGGAGCTGGAACTATGGCTACACCTTC.

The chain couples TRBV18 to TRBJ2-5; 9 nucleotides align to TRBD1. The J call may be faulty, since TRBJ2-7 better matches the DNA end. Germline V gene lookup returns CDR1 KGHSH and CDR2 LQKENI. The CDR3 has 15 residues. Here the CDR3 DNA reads TGTGCCAGCTCACCCGGACAGGGGCGGTCCTACGAGCAGTACTTC. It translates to CASSPGQGRSYEQYF.

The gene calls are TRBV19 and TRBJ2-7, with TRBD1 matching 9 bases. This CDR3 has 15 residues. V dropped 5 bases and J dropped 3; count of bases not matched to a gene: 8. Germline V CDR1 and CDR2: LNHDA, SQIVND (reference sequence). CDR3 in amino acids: CASSGPGTGNYEQYF. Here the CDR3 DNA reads TGTGCCAGTAGTGGTCCCGGGACAGGGAACTACGAGCAGTACTTC.

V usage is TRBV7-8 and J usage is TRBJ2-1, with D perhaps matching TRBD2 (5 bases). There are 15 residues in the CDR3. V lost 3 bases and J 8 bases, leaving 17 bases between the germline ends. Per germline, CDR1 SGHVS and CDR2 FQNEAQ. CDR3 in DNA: TGTGCCAGCAGCTTGCAGGCCCTAGGGAGCGATGAGCAGTTCTTC. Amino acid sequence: CASSLQALGSDEQFF. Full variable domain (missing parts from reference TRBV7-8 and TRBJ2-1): GAGVSQSPRYKVAKRGQDVALRCDPISGHVSLFWYQQALGQGPEFLTYFQNEAQLDKSGLPSDRFFAERPEGSVSTLKIQRTQQEDSAVYLCASSLQALGSDEQFFGPGTRLTVL.

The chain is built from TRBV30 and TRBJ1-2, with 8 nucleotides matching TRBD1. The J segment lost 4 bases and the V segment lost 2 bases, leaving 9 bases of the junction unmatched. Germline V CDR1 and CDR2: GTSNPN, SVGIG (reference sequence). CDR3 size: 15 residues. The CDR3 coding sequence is TGTGCCTGGAGTCTTCCCCGAGGACAGGGCTATGGCTACACCTTC. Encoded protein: CAWSLPRGQGYGYTF.

The CDR3, as DNA: TGTGCCAGCAGTGGGGCTAGCGGGGTTGGTACGCAGTATTTT. Translated: CASSGASGVGTQYF. The genes are TRBV2 and TRBJ2-3, with TRBD2 identical over 9 bases. The CDR3 runs to 14 residues. V lost 4 bases to trimming and J lost 8 bases; unmatched junction nucleotides: 7. The germline V gene encodes CDR1 SNHLY and CDR2 FYNNEI.

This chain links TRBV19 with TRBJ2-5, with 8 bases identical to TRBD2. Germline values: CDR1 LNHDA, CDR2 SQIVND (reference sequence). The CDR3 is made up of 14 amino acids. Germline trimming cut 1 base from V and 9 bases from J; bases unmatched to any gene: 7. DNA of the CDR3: TGTGCCAGTAGTATAGGCCGAGCGGGAGCCTCCCAGTACTTC. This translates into CASSIGRAGASQYF.

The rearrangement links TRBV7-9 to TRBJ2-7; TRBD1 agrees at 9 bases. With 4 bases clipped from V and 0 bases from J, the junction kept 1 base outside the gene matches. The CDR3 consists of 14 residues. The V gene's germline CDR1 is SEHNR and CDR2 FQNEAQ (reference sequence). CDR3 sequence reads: CASSSDRGSYEQYF. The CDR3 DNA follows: TGTGCCAGCAGCTCGGACAGGGGCTCCTACGAGCAGTACTTC.